This T cell receptor beta chain was identified in a study of cytomegalovirus exposure and HLA in healthy donors (dated by TCRdb to 2015 to 2018). Regarding the research as a whole: An earlier analysis of approximately 640 of the donors reported 250 to 300 Gb of sequence data and 117 million unique TCR beta sequences from about 179 million T cells. Roughly 300 gigabases of sequencing data and around 85 million unique TCR sequences made up an early release that covered fewer than 650 HLA-typed donors. Of the approximately 400 genotyped donors, approximately 81% were placed in the genetic ancestry cluster associated with self-reported Caucasian donors. The study aimed to test whether cataloging public T cell receptors could reveal signatures of past pathogen exposure. Using immunosequencing, the study profiled T cell repertoires from approximately 700 subjects and related those repertoires to cytomegalovirus serostatus. Besides the first cohort of about 730 subjects, a separate validation cohort made up of over 100 different subjects was used. To predict cytomegalovirus infection status, the study brought together high-throughput TCR immunosequencing, statistical association of individual TCRs with disease status, and machine learning. A later analysis re-examined previously published TCR beta repertoires from just over 650 donors and added high-resolution HLA genotyping to investigate patterns of TCR occurrence. The later analysis used no new phenotypic data to find candidate immune exposures, relying instead on TCR beta sequences and their occurrence across donors. An earlier analysis of 500 to 750 of the donors applied high-throughput TCR beta sequencing to assess whether each TCR beta V gene segment acted as functional or pseudogenic. Donor age, sex, ethnicity and CMV serostatus were compiled alongside the repertoire data. Genome-wide SNP genotypes for about three fifths of the roughly 670 donors were used in a later genetic analysis, which treated that subset as a discovery cohort. All discovery cohort repertoires had been generated using a single sequencing platform. HLA typing included class I and class II loci at four-digit resolution. The number of donors typed differed by locus, with about 629-640 for A, B, C, DRB1 and DQB1, 522 for DQA1, 600 to 610 for DPA1, and under 490 for DPB1. Several DR-DQ haplotypes were treated as single units for association and clustering because of strong linkage in the cohort. Among roughly 400 genotyped donors of the cohort, an average of around 240,000 unique TCR beta nucleotide sequences were sequenced per donor, around 20% of them non-productive.

The CDR1 and CDR2 encoded by the germline V gene are SGDLS and YYNGEE. V was cut back by 4 bases and J by 6 bases, leaving a gap of 17 bases between them. The CDR3 spans 15 residues, from the cysteine through the phenylalanine. Just the 45-base CDR3 DNA is kept, in frame starting at base 1. About this clone: There is no known antigen for this receptor. There are no base qualities to consult, and no much larger clone falls within one base.

Libraries were built with the immunoSEQ multiplex PCR assay. A mixture of 60 forward primers for TCR Vbeta segments and 13 reverse primers for TCR Jbeta segments was used in the multiplex PCR. The CDR3 region of rearranged TCR beta genes was amplified from genomic DNA with a multiplex PCR assay. Amplified TCR beta libraries were sequenced as 87-base-pair reads on the Illumina HiSeq System. The study's processing was this. In a later analysis, approximately 74 million unique TCR beta chains were counted across the 500 to 700 repertoires, and around 11 million of these chains were shared by at least two donors. Raw reads were error-corrected and collapsed into unique sequences with a nearest-neighbor algorithm that merged closely related sequences to remove PCR and sequencing errors. V, D and J gene segments were assigned by aligning CDR3 sequences to IMGT reference sequences. Each retained sequence needed at least a six-nucleotide match to both a V gene segment and a J gene segment. A rearrangement counted as productive if the CDR3 had no stop codons and remained in frame with V and J, and every other rearrangement counted as non-productive. CDR3 was defined according to IMGT convention as the region running from the second conserved V-encoded cysteine to the conserved J-encoded phenylalanine. In an earlier analysis of around 600 of the donors, sequences lacking an unambiguous match to a single V gene segment were excluded. An earlier analysis of 500 to 700 of the donors classified V segments as functional when productive rearrangements were above 56.7% and as segregating when the standard deviation between donors was above 5%. To diagnose cytomegalovirus status from the catalog of TCR beta chain sequences, a statistical classification framework was built. In a later analysis, V and J genes were assigned by comparing TCR nucleotide sequences against IMGT/GENE-DB human TR gene sequences. The TCRdist pipeline was used in a later analysis to assign CDR3 sequences and most-parsimonious VDJ recombination scenarios. In a later analysis, every TCR beta chain was defined by the combination of its CDR3 amino acid sequence and its V-gene family, and reads without a unique V-gene family were dropped. To address suspected cross-contamination and a sequencing artifact, a later analysis removed 592 highly shared, low-generation-probability nucleotide sequences. In a later analysis, a clonal expansion index for each public chain was calculated from normalized within-repertoire ranks of inferred template counts. In a later analysis, generation probabilities were computed with a VDJ recombination model fitted to out-of-frame rearrangements, and the resulting probabilities were checked against IGoR. In a later analysis, TCR-TCR, TCR-HLA and TCR-CMV co-occurrence was scored with hypergeometric tests, and a repertoire-size bias correction was applied to TCR pairs. A later analysis estimated false discovery rates by permuting HLA or CMV assignments 20 times. A later analysis grouped co-occurring TCRs with DBSCAN, adding TCRdist sequence similarity when clustering within HLA-allele-positive subsets. For co-occurrence clustering, repertoires with fewer than 30,000 or more than 120,000 public chains were excluded, along with five repertoires with anomalous nucleotide sharing. TCRdb took over this immuneACCESS table, retaining in-frame rearrangements with V and J assigned. Such tables are incomplete; in checked studies, under half of the missing clones stem from an unresolved V gene, and the remainder is unexplained. V and J calls and clone size come straight from that table; D and trimming were deduced from the DNA. The table for this sample lists roughly 120,000 clones; about 68% of them were counted only once. 8.5% to 9.5% of the sample is taken by the ten largest.

The cohort consisted of fewer than 700 healthy bone marrow donors. At the time of sampling, all cohort members were nominally healthy, though unrecorded immune exposures were likely present. The donor tested CMV seropositive, placing the donor among the 250 to 350 seropositive members of the cohort. A peripheral blood sample was collected from each donor, and TCR beta sequencing was performed on peripheral blood mononuclear cells. The Qiagen DNeasy Blood Extraction Kit was used to extract genomic DNA from the blood cell samples. What the research found in general, with its limitations: An earlier analysis of 450 to 750 of the donors showed that most TCR beta V segments appeared in productive rearrangements either about 87% or about 30% of the time, which broadly matched IMGT annotations. Correlated functional status among segregating V segments might be attributable to linkage disequilibrium, but an unknown experimental factor could not be ruled out. The authors suggested that the approach could potentially be generalized to other disease states and immunological phenotypes. A group of highly shared sequence variants was considered likely to be a technical artifact of the sequencing pipeline. In a later analysis, HLA-associated TCR beta chains showed more clonal expansion and lower generation probabilities than non-associated chains that were equally common. Most TCR sequences were seen in very few donors, while some public TCRs were found in many individuals. Presence/absence analyses assumed roughly uniform sequencing depth across donors, an assumption that may not hold. A later genetic analysis associated a missense DCLRE1C variant with V-gene and J-gene trimming of TCR beta chains, and an independent cohort replicated the association. A later analysis associated 16,951 TCR beta sequences with specific HLA alleles at a false discovery rate of 0.05. In vitro tests confirmed that a few of the cytomegalovirus-associated TCR beta chains recognize cytomegalovirus antigens. Most CMV-associated TCR beta chains appeared to be HLA-restricted in a later analysis, and the HLA associations seemed to be driven largely by CMV exposure. Because counts were too low, approximately 15 rarely observed V segments, including chromosome 9 orphons, were excluded from the earlier analysis of several hundred of the donors. In a later analysis, several top co-occurrence clusters were reported to appear linked to parvovirus B19, influenza, CMV and Epstein-Barr virus. The 87-base-pair reads could not distinguish some IMGT-functional V segments, including TRBV6-2 and TRBV6-3, so those segments were excluded. Cytomegalovirus status was reported to be diagnosed by the classifier with high specificity and sensitivity in both the original and validation cohorts. When HLA alleles, especially DR and DQ, strongly co-occurred, TCR associations were difficult to assign to individual alleles. This cohort had only TCR beta chains sequenced, and the lack of alpha or paired-chain data limited which features could be detected. CMV serostatus was the only immune exposure information available for the cohort. Because HLA typing was unavailable for some donors at each locus, only the typed subset was used in association tests. In the study, around 160 TCR beta chains were listed as associated with cytomegalovirus. A further reported finding was that TCR beta sequences accurately predicted the HLA-A and HLA-B alleles for most subjects in the first cohort. According to a later analysis, TCR association rates differed among HLA loci, with DRB1 alleles showing the most associated TCRs and HLA-C alleles showing the fewest. In a later genetic analysis, fewer N-insertions in productive TCRs were reported among donors in an Asian-associated ancestry cluster than the approximately 710-donor mean.

The rearrangement joined TRBV9 to TRBJ2-1; the D gene is possibly TRBD2, with 5 bases matching. Sequencing was done on a sample of PBMCs. The receptor was derived from a woman aged 35 to 49 in good health and CMV-seropositive. In nucleotide form, the sequence is TGTGCCAGCAGCCCACGACTACGATCGGGCAATGAGCAGTTCTTC. It translates as CASSPRLRSGNEQFF. Extended through the reference TRBV9 and TRBJ2-1 proteins, this CDR3 yields the full variable domain: DSGVTQTPKHLITATGQRVTLRCSPRSGDLSVYWYQQSLDQGLQFLIQYYNGEERAKGNILERFSAQQFPDLHSELNLSSLELGDSALYFCASSPRLRSGNEQFFGPGTRLTVL.